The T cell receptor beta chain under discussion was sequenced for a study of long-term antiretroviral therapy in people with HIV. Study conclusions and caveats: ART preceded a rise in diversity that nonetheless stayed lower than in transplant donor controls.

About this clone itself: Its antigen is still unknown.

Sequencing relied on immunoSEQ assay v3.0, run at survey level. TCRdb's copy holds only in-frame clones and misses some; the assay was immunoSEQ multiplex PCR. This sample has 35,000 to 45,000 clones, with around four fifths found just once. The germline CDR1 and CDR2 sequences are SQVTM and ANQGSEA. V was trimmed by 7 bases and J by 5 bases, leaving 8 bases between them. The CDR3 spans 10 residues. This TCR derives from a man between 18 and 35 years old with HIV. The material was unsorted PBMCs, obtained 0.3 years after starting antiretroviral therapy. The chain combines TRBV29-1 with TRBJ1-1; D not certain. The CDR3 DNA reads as TGCAGCGCAGAATCTACTGAAGCTTTCTTT. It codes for CSAESTEAFF.